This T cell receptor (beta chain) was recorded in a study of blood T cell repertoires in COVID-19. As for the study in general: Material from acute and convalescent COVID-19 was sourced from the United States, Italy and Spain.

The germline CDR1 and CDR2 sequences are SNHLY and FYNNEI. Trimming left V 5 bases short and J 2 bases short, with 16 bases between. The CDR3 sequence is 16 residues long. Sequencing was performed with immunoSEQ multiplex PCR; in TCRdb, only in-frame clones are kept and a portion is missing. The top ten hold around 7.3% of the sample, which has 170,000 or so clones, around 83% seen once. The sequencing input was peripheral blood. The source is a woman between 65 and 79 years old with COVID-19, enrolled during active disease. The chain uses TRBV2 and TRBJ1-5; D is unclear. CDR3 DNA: TGTGCCAGCAGTATGGAGGGCCTCGGTGGCAATCAGCCCCAGCATTTT. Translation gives CASSMEGLGGNQPQHF.